These 25 T cell receptor beta chains were sequenced from one sample in a study of blood T cell repertoires in COVID-19. Clones were sequenced by immunoSEQ multiplex PCR, and TCRdb holds only the in-frame ones, with some missing. The sample yields around 450,000 clones, approximately 90% seen once. The sample taken for sequencing was PBMCs or T cells enriched from blood (not recorded which). These receptors all come from a woman younger than 35 with acute COVID-19.

This clone has a handful of counts. The V call is TRBV18, the J call TRBJ1-4, with a possible D match to TRBD1 (6 bases). V shed 3 bases and J shed 0 bases, with 11 bases lying between them. CDR1 and CDR2 (germline): KGHSH, LQKENI. The CDR3 is made up of 16 amino acids. The CDR3 protein is CASSPSQGPTNEKLFF. CDR3 bases: TGTGCCAGCTCACCTTCCCAGGGGCCAACTAATGAAAAACTGTTTTTT. Filled out from reference TRBV18 and TRBJ1-4, the complete variable domain reads NAGVMQNPRHLVRRRGQEARLRCSPMKGHSHVYWYRQLPEEGLKFMVYLQKENIIDESGMPKERFSAEFPKEGPSILRIQQVVRGDSAAYFCASSPSQGPTNEKLFFGSGTQLSVL.

The rearrangement uses TRBV18 and TRBJ1-1, with D unclear. Trimming removed 4 bases from V and 6 bases from J, with 18 bases in between. This CDR3 comprises 15 residues. The germline V gene encodes CDR1 KGHSH and CDR2 LQKENI. The CDR3 DNA reads as TGTGCCAGCTCACGAGACGCGGGCACGGCGGCTGAAGCTTTCTTT. Its translation: CASSRDAGTAAEAFF.

This clone showed up just once. The J gene is TRBJ1-1, the V gene TRBV6-5; D is unclear. The CDR3 is made up of 15 amino acids. The V end lost 0 bases, the J end lost 6 bases, and 14 bases lay between the germline ends. Looked up from germline, CDR1 is MNHEY and CDR2 is SVGAGI. The CDR3 bases are TGTGCCAGCAGTTACTCGTTTCGGAGGGAGGCTGAAGCTTTCTTT. It yields the protein CASSYSFRREAEAFF.

This clone appeared a few times. The chain's CDR3 is CASRDRGVVAQHF. CDR3 sequence (DNA): TGTGCCAGCCGGGACAGGGGGGTTGTGGCCCAGCATTTT. The chain uses TRBV6-5 and TRBJ1-5; the match to TRBD1 covers 11 bases. Germline lookup yields CDR1 MNHEY and CDR2 SVGAGI. V shed 8 bases, J shed 11 bases, and the junction held 8 bases outside the gene matches. The CDR3 extends over 13 amino acids.

The chain is built from TRBV6-1 and TRBJ2-7; D may be TRBD2 (5 bases). Germline V gene lookup returns CDR1 MNHNS and CDR2 SASEGT. The V and J ends lost 3 bases and 3 bases respectively, with 6 bases between them. The CDR3 is 12 amino acids. The CDR3 DNA reads TGTGCCAGCAGTGACCGGGGCTACGAGCAGTACTTC. Encoded protein: CASSDRGYEQYF.

The V gene is TRBV7-9, the J gene TRBJ1-2; 7 bases map to TRBD1. Germline V lookup: CDR1 SEHNR, CDR2 FQNEAQ (reference sequence). The CDR3 is made up of 14 amino acids. V shed 3 bases, J shed 6 bases, and the junction held 7 bases outside the gene matches. CDR3 nucleotides: TGTGCCAGCAGCTTCTGGGACAGCGAGCATGGCTACACCTTC. Translating it yields CASSFWDSEHGYTF.

The V and J genes are TRBV5-6 and TRBJ2-3, with D perhaps TRBD2 (7 bases). Germline values: CDR1 SGHDT, CDR2 YYEEEE. CDR3 length equals 15 residues. V lost 10 bases and J lost 0, with 18 bases in between. The CDR3 here is CAASRGGPSTDTQYF. Here the CDR3 DNA reads TGTGCCGCTAGTAGGGGGGGCCCTAGCACAGATACGCAGTATTTT.

V and J are TRBV5-1 and TRBJ2-5; 9 bases map to TRBD1. Germline lookup yields CDR1 SGHRS and CDR2 YFSETQ. V shed 4 bases, J shed 2 bases, and the junction held 3 bases outside the gene matches. This CDR3 contains 14 residues. The CDR3: CASSTGQGQETQYF. The CDR3 nucleotides read TGCGCCAGCAGCACTGGACAGGGGCAAGAGACCCAGTACTTC.

V usage is TRBV28 and J usage is TRBJ2-2; a weak D match, TRBD1 (6 bases). Germline CDR1 reads MDHEN; CDR2 reads SYDVKM. The V end was cut by 7 bases, the J end by 3 bases, with 18 bases between. The CDR3 spans 16 residues. The CDR3 is CASTDIYRADTGELFF. The CDR3 DNA sequence: TGTGCCAGCACCGACATCTACAGGGCGGACACCGGGGAGCTGTTTTTT.

This clone has more than one count but fewer than ten. The rearrangement uses TRBV3-1 (or the pseudogene TRBV3-2) and TRBJ2-1, with TRBD2 matching 8 bases. Germline CDR1 LGHDT, CDR2 YNNKEL (reference sequence). The CDR3 covers 16 residues. V gave up 4 bases and J gave up 0 bases; unmatched junction bases: 5. CDR3 in DNA: TGTGCCAGCAGCCGATTAGCGGGATCCTCCTACAATGAGCAGTTCTTC. Its protein is CASSRLAGSSYNEQFF.

The CDR3 DNA reads TGCGCCAGCAGCTTGGCCCCCAGCGGGGGGGCCATGAATACGCAGTATTTT. Translated, it gives CASSLAPSGGAMNTQYF. This chain connects TRBV5-1 to TRBJ2-3, with 10 bases fitting TRBD2. J lost 7 bases, V lost 0 bases, and 11 bases had no gene match. In germline, CDR1 is SGHRS, CDR2 YFSETQ. The length of the CDR3 is 17 residues.

DNA of the CDR3: TGTGCCAGCAGTTATACGCAGGGGAATCAGCCCCAGCATTTT. Translated: CASSYTQGNQPQHF. This rearrangement joins TRBV6-2 or TRBV6-3 to TRBJ1-5, with D perhaps TRBD1 (6 bases). V dropped 3 bases and J dropped 4 bases, with 10 bases sitting between them. CDR1 is MNHEY, CDR2 SVGEGT, per germline. The length of the CDR3 is 14 residues.

V usage is TRBV3-1 (or the pseudogene TRBV3-2) and J usage is TRBJ2-3; 11 bases map to TRBD1. Looked up from germline, CDR1 is LGHDT and CDR2 is YNNKEL (reference sequence). Trimming removed 6 bases from V and 8 bases from J; junction bases left unmatched: 4. The CDR3 is 13 amino acids. CDR3 DNA sequence: TGTGCCAGCAGAGGGGGACAGGGGGGTACGCAGTATTTT. Encoded protein: CASRGGQGGTQYF.

The chain has TRBV2 and TRBJ1-2; D is unclear. V was cut by 7 bases and J by 4 bases, with 16 bases left in between. CDR3 size: 14 residues. Germline assignment: CDR1 SNHLY and CDR2 FYNNEI. The CDR3: CASTMAGLFYGYTF. The CDR3 bases are TGTGCCAGCACGATGGCGGGCCTTTTCTATGGCTACACCTTC.

The J gene is TRBJ1-1, the V gene TRBV11-2; 8 bases line up with TRBD1. V lost 3 bases to trimming and J lost 3 bases; unmatched junction nucleotides: 12. The CDR3 spans 17 residues. From germline, CDR1 is SGHAT and CDR2 FQNNGV. CDR3 DNA sequence: TGTGCCAGCAGCTTCCGACAGGGGAATCTTGAGGACACTGAAGCTTTCTTT. It codes for CASSFRQGNLEDTEAFF.

A remark on this clone: Distinct nucleotide sequences in the sample also encode this CDR3. This rearrangement joins TRBV29-1 to TRBJ2-7, with a possible D match to TRBD1 (5 bases). The CDR3 contains 13 residues. Trimming took off 4 bases at V and 0 bases at J, with 10 bases between the two ends. CDR1 and CDR2 (germline): SQVTM, ANQGSEA. The CDR3: CSVATGSSYEQYF. CDR3 sequence (DNA): TGCAGCGTTGCCACAGGAAGCTCCTACGAGCAGTACTTC.

The chain links TRBV6-5 to TRBJ2-7; possible D gene TRBD1, 5 bases. V shed 6 bases and J shed 6 bases, with 12 bases lying between them. CDR1 and CDR2 (germline): MNHEY, SVGAGI. CDR3 length: 12 amino acids. The CDR3 nucleotides read TGTGCCAGCAGCCGCACAGGACGCGAGCAGTACTTC. Protein sequence: CASSRTGREQYF.

J is TRBJ1-2 and V is TRBV27; 9 positions agree with TRBD1. J lost 1 base, V lost 4 bases, and 10 bases had no gene match. Germline V lookup: CDR1 MNHEY, CDR2 SMNVEV (reference sequence). This CDR3 spans 17 amino acids. The CDR3 protein is CASSSGQGGPFNYGYTF. CDR3 bases: TGTGCCAGCAGTTCGGGACAGGGAGGGCCTTTTAACTATGGCTACACCTTC.

This chain links TRBV7-2 with TRBJ2-5; tentatively, D is TRBD2 (5 bases). Germline loops: CDR1 SGHTA, CDR2 FQGNSA. The CDR3 extends over 12 amino acids. Trimming took off 5 bases at V and 4 bases at J, with 8 bases between the two ends. Here the CDR3 reads CASSGGGETQYF. The CDR3 nucleotides read TGTGCCAGCAGCGGAGGAGGAGAGACCCAGTACTTC.

The genes are TRBV7-2 and TRBJ2-7, with TRBD1 matching over 7 bases. The germline gives CDR1 SGHTA, CDR2 FQGNSA. V was clipped by 5 bases and J by 9 bases; unmatched bases: 10. The CDR3 sequence is 13 residues long. Here the CDR3 DNA reads TGTGCCAGCAGCAACAGGGGTTATGGTTGGCAGTACTTC. Residues: CASSNRGYGWQYF. The variable domain in full, with the rest retrieved from reference TRBV7-2 and TRBJ2-7, is GAGVSQSPSNKVTEKGKDVELRCDPISGHTALYWYRQSLGQGLEFLIYFQGNSAPDKSGLPSDRFSAERTGGSVSTLTIQRTQQEDSAVYLCASSNRGYGWQYFGPGTRLTVT.

This clone was counted once. The chain recombines TRBV3-1 (or the pseudogene TRBV3-2) with TRBJ1-3, with D maybe TRBD1 (6 bases). The ends were cut back, 3 bases at V and 1 base at J, with 13 bases in the middle. The CDR3 has 16 amino acids. Germline V gene data show CDR1 as LGHDT and CDR2 as YNNKEL (reference sequence). The CDR3 loop reads CASSHLGAGSGNTIYF. For the CDR3, the DNA is TGTGCCAGCAGCCACCTGGGGGCAGGGTCTGGAAACACCATATATTTT.

This clone was observed a few times. The V gene is TRBV10-1, the J gene TRBJ2-7; 8 bases match TRBD2. This CDR3 spans 15 amino acids. Germline lookup yields CDR1 WNHNN and CDR2 SYGVQD (reference sequence). V was clipped by 0 bases and J by 5 bases; unmatched bases: 6. The CDR3 region has the DNA TGCGCCAGCAGTGAGTCGGCGGGAGGTCGGAACGAGCAGTACTTC. Encoded protein: CASSESAGGRNEQYF.

The table lists this clone with a few counts. The rearrangement uses TRBV27 and TRBJ2-1; 8 bases map to TRBD1. J lost 9 bases, V lost 5 bases, and 9 bases had no gene match. Germline V gene data show CDR1 as MNHEY and CDR2 as SMNVEV (reference sequence). The CDR3 loop spans 14 amino acids. CDR3 in amino acids: CASSNGQGVGEQFF. The CDR3 DNA reads as TGTGCCAGCAGTAACGGACAGGGCGTAGGTGAGCAGTTCTTC.

The chain employs TRBV4-1 and TRBJ2-1; TRBD2 agrees at 10 bases. The CDR3 is made up of 17 amino acids. Germline values: CDR1 MGHRA, CDR2 YSYEKL. With 1 base clipped from V and 4 bases from J, the junction kept 7 bases outside the gene matches. CDR3 protein: CASSQVWTSGKYNEQFF. The DNA of the CDR3 is TGCGCCAGCAGCCAAGTTTGGACTAGCGGAAAATACAATGAGCAGTTCTTC.

This chain joins TRBV28 and TRBJ2-1, with 13 bases matching TRBD2. Trimming cost V 5 bases and J 8 bases; bases outside gene matches: 9. The CDR3 has 16 residues. The germline gives CDR1 MDHEN, CDR2 SYDVKM. Written as DNA, the CDR3 is TGTGCCAGCAGTGTCCCACTAGCGGGAGGGTACGATGAGCAGTTCTTC. This translates into CASSVPLAGGYDEQFF. Drawing the rest from reference TRBV28 and TRBJ2-1, the complete variable domain is DVKVTQSSRYLVKRTGEKVFLECVQDMDHENMFWYRQDPGLGLRLIYFSYDVKMKEKGDIPEGYSVSREKKERFSLILESASTNQTSMYLCASSVPLAGGYDEQFFGPGTRLTVL.